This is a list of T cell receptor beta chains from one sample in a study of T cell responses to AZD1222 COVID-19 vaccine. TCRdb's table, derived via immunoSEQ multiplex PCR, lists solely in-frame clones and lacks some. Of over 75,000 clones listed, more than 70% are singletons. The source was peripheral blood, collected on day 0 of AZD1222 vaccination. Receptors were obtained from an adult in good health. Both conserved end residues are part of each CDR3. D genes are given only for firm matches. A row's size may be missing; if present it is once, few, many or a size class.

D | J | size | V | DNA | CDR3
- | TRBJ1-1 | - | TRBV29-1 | TGCAGCGGGAGTGACAGGCAGAACACTGAAGCTTTCTTT | CSGSDRQNTEAFF
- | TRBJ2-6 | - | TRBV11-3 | TGTGCCAGCAGCTTAAACTCTGGGGCCAACGTCCTGACTTTC | CASSLNSGANVLTF
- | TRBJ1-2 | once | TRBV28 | TGTGCCAGCAGGATCAACTATGGCTACACCTTC | CASRINYGYTF
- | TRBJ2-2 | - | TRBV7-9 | TGTGCCAGCAGCTTTTTGGCCACCGGGGAGCTGTTTTTT | CASSFLATGELFF
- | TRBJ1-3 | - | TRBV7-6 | TGTGCCAGCAGCCTCGGTTACACCATATATTTT | CASSLGYTIYF
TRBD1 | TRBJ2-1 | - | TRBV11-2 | TGTGCCAGCAGCTGGGACAGGGATGGCTACAATGAGCAGTTCTTC | CASSWDRDGYNEQFF
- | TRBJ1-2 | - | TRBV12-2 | TGTGCAAGTCGCTTGGGACGGAATCTAACCCCCAATGGCTACACCTTC | CASRLGRNLTPNGYTF
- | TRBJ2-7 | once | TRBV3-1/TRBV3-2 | TGTGCCAGCAGCCAAAGTAGGTTGGGCGAGCAGTACTTC | CASSQSRLGEQYF
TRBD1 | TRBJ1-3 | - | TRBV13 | TGTGCCAGCAGCCCCGGGACAGGGGAAGGAAACACCATATATTTT | CASSPGTGEGNTIYF
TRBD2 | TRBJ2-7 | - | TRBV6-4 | TGTGCCACCGCCCGGACTAGCGGTTCCTACGAGCAGTACTTC | CATARTSGSYEQYF
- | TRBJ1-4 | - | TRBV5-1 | TGCGCCAGCAGCGTTGGACAGTCAACAACTAATGAAAAACTGTTTTTT | CASSVGQSTTNEKLFF
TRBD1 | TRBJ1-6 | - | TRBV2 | TGTGCCACCCATGGACAGGAGACTTCACCCCTCCACTTT | CATHGQETSPLHF
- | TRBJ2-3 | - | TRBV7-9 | TGTGCCAGCAGTTCCGCTGCCGCAGATACGCAGTATTTT | CASSSAAADTQYF
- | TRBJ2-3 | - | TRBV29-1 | TGCAGCGGAGGGGGAGTGACGATAACAGATACGCAGTATTTT | CSGGGVTITDTQYF
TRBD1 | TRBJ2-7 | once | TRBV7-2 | TGTGCCAGCAGCCGGACAGGGGTGGCCTACGAGCAGTACTTC | CASSRTGVAYEQYF
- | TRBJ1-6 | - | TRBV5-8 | TGTGCCAGCAGCAGTTTGAATTCACCCCTCCACTTT | CASSSLNSPLHF
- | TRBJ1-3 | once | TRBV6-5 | TGTGCCAGCAGTTACTCGTTGGCGCTTGGAAACACCATATATTTT | CASSYSLALGNTIYF
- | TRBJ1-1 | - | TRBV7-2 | TGTGCCAGCAGCTTAGCGCCGGGAGGGGGCACTGAAGCTTTCTTT | CASSLAPGGGTEAFF
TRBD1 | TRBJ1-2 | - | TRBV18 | TGTGCCAGCTCCGGACAGGGCTATGGCTACACCTTC | CASSGQGYGYTF